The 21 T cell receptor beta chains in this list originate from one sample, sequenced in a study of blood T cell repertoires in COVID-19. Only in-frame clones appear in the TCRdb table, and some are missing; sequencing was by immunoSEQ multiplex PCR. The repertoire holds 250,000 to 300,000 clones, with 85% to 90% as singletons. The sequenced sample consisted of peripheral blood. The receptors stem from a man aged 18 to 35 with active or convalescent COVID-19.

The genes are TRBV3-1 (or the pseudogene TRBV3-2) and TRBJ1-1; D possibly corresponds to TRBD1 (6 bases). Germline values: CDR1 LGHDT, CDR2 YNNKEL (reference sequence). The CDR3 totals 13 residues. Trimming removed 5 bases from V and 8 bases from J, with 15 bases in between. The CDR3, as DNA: TGTGCCAGCAGCTCCAGACAGGACGGGGAAGCTTTCTTT. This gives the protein CASSSRQDGEAFF.

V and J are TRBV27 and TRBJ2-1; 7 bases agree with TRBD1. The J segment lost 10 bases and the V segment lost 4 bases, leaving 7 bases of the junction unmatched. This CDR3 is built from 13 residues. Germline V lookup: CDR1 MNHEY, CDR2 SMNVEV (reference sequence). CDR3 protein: CASSSYYRGEQFF. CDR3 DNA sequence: TGTGCCAGCAGTTCCTACTACAGGGGCGAGCAGTTCTTC.

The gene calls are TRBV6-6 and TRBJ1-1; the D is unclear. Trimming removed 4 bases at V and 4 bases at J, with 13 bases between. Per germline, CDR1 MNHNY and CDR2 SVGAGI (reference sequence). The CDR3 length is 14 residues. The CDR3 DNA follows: TGTGCCAGCAGTTCCCAAGAGGGTGTCACTGAAGCTTTCTTT. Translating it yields CASSSQEGVTEAFF.

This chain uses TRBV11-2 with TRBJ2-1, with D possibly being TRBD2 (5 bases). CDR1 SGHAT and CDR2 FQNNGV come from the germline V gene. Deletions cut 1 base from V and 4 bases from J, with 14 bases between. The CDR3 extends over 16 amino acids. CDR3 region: CASSLVSGSTYNEQFF. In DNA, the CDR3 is TGTGCCAGCAGCTTAGTGAGCGGAAGCACGTACAATGAGCAGTTCTTC.

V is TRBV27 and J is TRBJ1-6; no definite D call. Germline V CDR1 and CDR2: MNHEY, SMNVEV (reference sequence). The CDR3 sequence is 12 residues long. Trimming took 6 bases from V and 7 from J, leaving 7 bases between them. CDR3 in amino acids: CASRFENSPLHF. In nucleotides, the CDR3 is TGTGCCAGCAGGTTCGAGAATTCACCCCTCCACTTT.

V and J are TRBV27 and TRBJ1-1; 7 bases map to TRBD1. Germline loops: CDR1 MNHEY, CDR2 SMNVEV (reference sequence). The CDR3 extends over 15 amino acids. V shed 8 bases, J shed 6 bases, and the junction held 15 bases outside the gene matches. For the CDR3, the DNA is TGTGCCAGCTCCCGGGGGAGACAGGGATACGCTGAAGCTTTCTTT. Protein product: CASSRGRQGYAEAFF.

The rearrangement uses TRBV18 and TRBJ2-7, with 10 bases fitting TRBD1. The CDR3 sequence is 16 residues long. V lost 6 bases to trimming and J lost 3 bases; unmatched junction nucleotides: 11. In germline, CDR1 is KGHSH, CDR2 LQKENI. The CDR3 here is CASSREGRTGGYEQYF. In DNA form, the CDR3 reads TGTGCCAGCTCTCGCGAAGGTCGGACAGGGGGCTACGAGCAGTACTTC.

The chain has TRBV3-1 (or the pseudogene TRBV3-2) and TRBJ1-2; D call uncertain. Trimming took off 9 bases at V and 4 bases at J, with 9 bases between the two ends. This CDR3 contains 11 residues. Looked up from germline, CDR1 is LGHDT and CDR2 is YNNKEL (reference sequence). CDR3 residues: CASAGGYGYTF. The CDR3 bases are TGTGCCAGTGCAGGTGGCTATGGCTACACCTTC.

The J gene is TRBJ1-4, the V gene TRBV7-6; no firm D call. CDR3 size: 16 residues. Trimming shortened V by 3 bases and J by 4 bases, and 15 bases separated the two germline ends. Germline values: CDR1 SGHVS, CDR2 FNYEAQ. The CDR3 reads CASSLRSPRVNEKLFF. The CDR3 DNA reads TGTGCCAGCAGCTTGAGGTCCCCTCGTGTTAATGAAAAACTGTTTTTT.

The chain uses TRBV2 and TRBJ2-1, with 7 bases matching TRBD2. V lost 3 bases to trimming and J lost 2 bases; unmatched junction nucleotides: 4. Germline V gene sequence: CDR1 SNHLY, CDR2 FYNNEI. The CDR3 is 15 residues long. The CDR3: CASSEAGDPYNEQFF. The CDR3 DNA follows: TGTGCCAGCAGTGAGGCGGGGGACCCCTACAATGAGCAGTTCTTC.

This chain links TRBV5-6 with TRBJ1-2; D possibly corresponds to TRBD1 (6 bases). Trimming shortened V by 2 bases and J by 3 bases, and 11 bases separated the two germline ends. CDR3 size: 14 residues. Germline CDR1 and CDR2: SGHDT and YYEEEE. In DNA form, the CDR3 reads TGTGCCAGCAGCTTTTTTTACAGGGACTATGGCTACACCTTC. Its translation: CASSFFYRDYGYTF. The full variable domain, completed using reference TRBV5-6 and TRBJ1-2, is DAGVTQSPTHLIKTRGQQVTLRCSPKSGHDTVSWYQQALGQGPQFIFQYYEEEERQRGNFPDRFSGHQFPNYSSELNVNALLLGDSALYLCASSFFYRDYGYTFGSGTRLTVV.

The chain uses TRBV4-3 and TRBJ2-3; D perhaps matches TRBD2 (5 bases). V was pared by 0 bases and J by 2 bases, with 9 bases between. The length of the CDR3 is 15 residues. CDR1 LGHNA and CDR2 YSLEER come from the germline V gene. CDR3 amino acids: CASSQDWRVTDTQYF. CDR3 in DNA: TGCGCCAGCAGCCAAGATTGGCGGGTCACAGATACGCAGTATTTT.

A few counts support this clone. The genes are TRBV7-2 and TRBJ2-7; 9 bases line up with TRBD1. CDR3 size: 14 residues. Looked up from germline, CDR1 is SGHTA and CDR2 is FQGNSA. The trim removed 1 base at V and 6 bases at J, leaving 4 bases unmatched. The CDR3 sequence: CASSLVGQGAEQYF. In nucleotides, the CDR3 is TGTGCCAGCAGCTTAGTGGGACAGGGTGCCGAGCAGTACTTC.

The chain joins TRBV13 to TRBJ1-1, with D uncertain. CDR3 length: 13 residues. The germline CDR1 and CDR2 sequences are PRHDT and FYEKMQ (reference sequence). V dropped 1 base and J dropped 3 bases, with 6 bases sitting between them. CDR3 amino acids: CASSLARDTEAFF. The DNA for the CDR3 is TGTGCCAGCAGCTTAGCCCGGGACACTGAAGCTTTCTTT.

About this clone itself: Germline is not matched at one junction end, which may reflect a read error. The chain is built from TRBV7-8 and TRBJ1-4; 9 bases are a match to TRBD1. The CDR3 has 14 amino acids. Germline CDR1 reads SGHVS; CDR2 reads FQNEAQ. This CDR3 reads CASNRGLANEKLFF. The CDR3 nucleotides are TGTGCCAGCAACAGGGGGCTCGCTAACGAAAAACTGTTTTTT.

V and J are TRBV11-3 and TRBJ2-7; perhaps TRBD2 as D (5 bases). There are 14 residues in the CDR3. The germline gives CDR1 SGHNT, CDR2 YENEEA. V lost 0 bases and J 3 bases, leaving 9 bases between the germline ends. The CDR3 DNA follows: TGTGCCAGCAGCTTAGAACAGCGGTACTACGAGCAGTACTTC. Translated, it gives CASSLEQRYYEQYF.

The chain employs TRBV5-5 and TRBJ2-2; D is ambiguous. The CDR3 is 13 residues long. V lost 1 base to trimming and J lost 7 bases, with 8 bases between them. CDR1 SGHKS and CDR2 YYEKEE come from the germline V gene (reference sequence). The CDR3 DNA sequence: TGTGCCAGCAGCTTGAGACGGAGCGGGGAGCTGTTTTTT. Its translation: CASSLRRSGELFF.

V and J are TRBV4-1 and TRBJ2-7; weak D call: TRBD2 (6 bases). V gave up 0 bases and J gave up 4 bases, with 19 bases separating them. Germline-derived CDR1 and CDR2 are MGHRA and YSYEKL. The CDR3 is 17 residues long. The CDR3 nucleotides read TGCGCCAGCAGCCAAGACGGCAACGGGGGTGGTGTTTACGAGCAGTACTTC. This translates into CASSQDGNGGGVYEQYF.

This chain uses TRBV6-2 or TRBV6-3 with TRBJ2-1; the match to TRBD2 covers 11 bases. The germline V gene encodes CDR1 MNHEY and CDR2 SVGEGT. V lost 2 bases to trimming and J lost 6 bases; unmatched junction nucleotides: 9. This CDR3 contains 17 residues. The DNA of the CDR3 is TGTGCCAGCAGTTACCCCACGGGACTAGCGGACTTCAATGAGCAGTTCTTC. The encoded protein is CASSYPTGLADFNEQFF.

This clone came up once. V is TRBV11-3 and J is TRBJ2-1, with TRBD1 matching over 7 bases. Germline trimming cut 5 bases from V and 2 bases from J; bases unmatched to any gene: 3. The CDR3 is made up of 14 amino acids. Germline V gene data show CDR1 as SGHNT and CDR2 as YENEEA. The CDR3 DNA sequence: TGTGCCAGCAGCCGGGACAGTACCTACAATGAGCAGTTCTTC. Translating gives CASSRDSTYNEQFF.

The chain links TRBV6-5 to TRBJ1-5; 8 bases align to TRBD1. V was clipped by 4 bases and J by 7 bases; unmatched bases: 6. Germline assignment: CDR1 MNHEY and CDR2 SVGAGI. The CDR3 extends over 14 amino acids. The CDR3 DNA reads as TGTGCCAGCAGTTTACAGGGGGAGACCCAGCCCCAGCATTTT. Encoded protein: CASSLQGETQPQHF.